The entry below describes one T cell receptor (beta chain). The antigen is unknown. This specimen belongs to a study of T cell responses to AZD1222 COVID-19 vaccine. Study conclusions and caveats: Regions 160-218 and 743-854 held dominance among vaccine-associated CD4 TCRs, which spanned spike. Only after the peak T cell response were repertoires sampled.

This table comes from immunoSEQ multiplex PCR, and its TCRdb copy is limited to in-frame clones, with some not included. The sample holds about 81,000 clones, under 95% seen once. Germline trimming cut 0 bases from V and 9 bases from J; bases unmatched to any gene: 8. The CDR3 has 17 amino acids. Germline lookup yields CDR1 LNHNV and CDR2 YYDKDF (reference sequence). The source was peripheral blood, collected 28 days after the second AZD1222 dose. The TCR was taken from an adult who received the AZD1222 COVID-19 vaccine. The chain employs TRBV15 and TRBJ2-1, with 13 bases matching TRBD2. DNA for the CDR3: TGTGCCACCAGCAGAGATCCCACTAGCGGGAGGGCAGGTGAGCAGTTCTTC. This codes for CATSRDPTSGRAGEQFF.